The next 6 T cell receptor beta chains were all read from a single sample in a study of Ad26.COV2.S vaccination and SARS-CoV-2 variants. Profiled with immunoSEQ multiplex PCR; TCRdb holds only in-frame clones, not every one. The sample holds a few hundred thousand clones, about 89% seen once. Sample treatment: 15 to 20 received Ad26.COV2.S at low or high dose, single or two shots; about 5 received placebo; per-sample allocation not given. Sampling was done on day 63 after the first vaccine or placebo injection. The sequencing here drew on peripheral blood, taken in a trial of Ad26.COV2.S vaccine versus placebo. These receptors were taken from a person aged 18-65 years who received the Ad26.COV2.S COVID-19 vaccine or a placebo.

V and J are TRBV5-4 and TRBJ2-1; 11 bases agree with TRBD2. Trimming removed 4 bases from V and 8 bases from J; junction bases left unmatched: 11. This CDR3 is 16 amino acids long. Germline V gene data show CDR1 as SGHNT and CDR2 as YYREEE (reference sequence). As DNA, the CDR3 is TGTGCCAGCAGCAAGCGTAGCGGGAGGGCCGTCCATGAGCAGTTCTTC. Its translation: CASSKRSGRAVHEQFF.

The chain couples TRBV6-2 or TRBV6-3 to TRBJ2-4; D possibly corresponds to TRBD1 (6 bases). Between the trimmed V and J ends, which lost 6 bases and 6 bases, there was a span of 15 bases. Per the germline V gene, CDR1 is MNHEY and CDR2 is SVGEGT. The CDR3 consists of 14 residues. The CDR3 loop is CASSQGHEANIQYF. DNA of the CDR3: TGTGCCAGCAGCCAGGGACACGAGGCAAACATTCAGTACTTC.

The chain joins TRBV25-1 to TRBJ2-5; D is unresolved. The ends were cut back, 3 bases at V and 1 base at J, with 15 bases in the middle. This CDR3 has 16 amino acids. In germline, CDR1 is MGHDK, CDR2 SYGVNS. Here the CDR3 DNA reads TGTGCCAGCAGTGATTATGGACGTTTCTCCCAAGAGACCCAGTACTTC. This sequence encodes CASSDYGRFSQETQYF.

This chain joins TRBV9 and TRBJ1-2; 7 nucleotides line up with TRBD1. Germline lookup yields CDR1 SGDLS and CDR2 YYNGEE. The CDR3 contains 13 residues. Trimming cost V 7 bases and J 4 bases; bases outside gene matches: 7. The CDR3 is CASGRQGPYGYTF. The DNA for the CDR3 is TGTGCCAGCGGACGACAGGGCCCCTATGGCTACACCTTC.

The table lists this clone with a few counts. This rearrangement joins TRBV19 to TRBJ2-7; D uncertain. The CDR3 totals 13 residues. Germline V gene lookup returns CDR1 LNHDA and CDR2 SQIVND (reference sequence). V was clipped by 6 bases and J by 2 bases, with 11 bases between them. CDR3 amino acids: CASSYSAAYEQYF. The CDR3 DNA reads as TGTGCCAGTAGCTACTCGGCAGCCTACGAGCAGTACTTC.

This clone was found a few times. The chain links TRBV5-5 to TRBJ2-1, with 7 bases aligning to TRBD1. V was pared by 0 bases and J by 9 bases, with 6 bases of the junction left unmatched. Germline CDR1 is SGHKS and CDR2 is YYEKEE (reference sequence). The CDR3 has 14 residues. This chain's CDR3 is CASSLERQGFEQFF. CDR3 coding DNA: TGTGCCAGCAGCTTGGAACGACAGGGCTTTGAGCAGTTCTTC.